The 25 T cell receptor beta chains reported below all come from one sample, sequenced in a study of blood T cells in healthy people across ages. The authors ran a second PCR of roughly 6 to 12 cycles using a sample-barcoded 5' primer and a J-beta primer mix. MiXCR, applied by TCRdb to the 5' RACE reads, yields one record per CDR3 protein. The sample shows under 800,000 distinct CDR3 sequences, roughly 21% of them seen only once. What was sequenced was blood. The receptors come from a man aged 70 or older in good health.

The J gene is TRBJ2-5, the V gene TRBV15; no definite D call. TRBJ2-1 matches the DNA end more closely, so the J call is doubtful. The CDR3 runs 13 residues. CDR1 is LNHNV, CDR2 YYDKDF, per germline (reference sequence). CDR3 coding DNA: TGTGCCACCAGCAGGTACACCCCGCCTGAGCAGTTCTTC. It is translated as CATSRYTPPEQFF.

J is TRBJ2-3 and V is TRBV20-1, with D maybe TRBD1 (5 bases). CDR3 length equals 13 residues. Between the trimmed V and J ends, which lost 3 bases and 0 bases, there was a span of 7 bases. Germline CDR1 DFQATT, CDR2 SNEGSKA (reference sequence). For the CDR3, the DNA is TGCAGTGCTAGTAAGGGGAGCACAGATACGCAGTATTTT. Amino acid sequence: CSASKGSTDTQYF.

This clonotype showed up just a few times. At one boundary the junction diverges from the germline segment, which might be a read error. CDR3: CASSYKAGERNTGELFF. The CDR3 DNA sequence: TGTGCTAGCAGTTACAAAGCGGGAGAAAGAAACACCGGGGAGCTGTTTTTT. V and J are TRBV7-7 and TRBJ2-2; 8 nucleotides match TRBD2. The CDR3 consists of 17 residues. From germline, CDR1 is SSHAT and CDR2 FNYEAQ (reference sequence). Using reference TRBV7-7 and TRBJ2-2 for the parts outside the CDR3, the full variable domain is GAGVSQSPRYKVTKRGQDVTLRCDPISSHATLYWYQQALGQGPEFLTYFNYEAQPDKSGLPSDRFSAERPEGSISTLTIQRTEQRDSAMYRCASSYKAGERNTGELFFGEGSRLTVL.

Comments on this clonotype: Since a much larger clone is just one base distant, this may be a read error. The chain combines TRBV29-1 with TRBJ2-5; TRBD2 might be the D (6 bases). This CDR3 comprises 13 residues. The V gene's germline CDR1 is SQVTM and CDR2 ANQGSEA. CDR3: CIVDLAPQETQYF. The DNA for the CDR3 is TGCATCGTTGACCTAGCGCCCCAAGAGACCCAGTACTTC.

This clonotype was counted a few times. The rearrangement uses TRBV6-6 and TRBJ2-4, with 8 bases that match TRBD2. The V gene's germline CDR1 is MNHNY and CDR2 SVGAGI (reference sequence). This CDR3 region has 16 residues. V lost 3 bases, J lost 5 bases, and 9 bases stayed unmatched. CDR3 protein: CASSYAGGSGENIQYF. CDR3 bases: TGTGCCAGCAGTTATGCGGGGGGCTCGGGGGAAAACATTCAGTACTTC.

This clonotype was counted only a few times. The chain joins TRBV3-1 to TRBJ2-2, with D tentatively TRBD2 (6 bases). The CDR3 sequence is 15 residues long. V lost 2 bases to trimming and J lost 6 bases, with 13 bases between them. Germline assignment: CDR1 LGHDT and CDR2 YNNKEL (reference sequence). Here the CDR3 reads CASSQPGGLPGELFF. As DNA, the CDR3 is TGTGCCAGCAGCCAACCTGGAGGGCTCCCCGGGGAGCTGTTTTTT.

The chain uses TRBV5-1 and TRBJ2-1, with TRBD2 as a possible D gene (6 bases). V gave up 4 bases and J gave up 1 base, with 15 bases separating them. This CDR3 has 16 amino acids. CDR1 and CDR2 from the germline V gene are SGHRS and YFSETQ. As DNA, the CDR3 is TGCGCCAGCAGCATCCGTACTAGCCTGTCCTACAATGAGCAGTTCTTC. It encodes CASSIRTSLSYNEQFF.

V and J are TRBV14 and TRBJ1-1; D gene ambiguous. Germline V gene lookup returns CDR1 SGHDN and CDR2 FVKESK. Trimming pared 4 bases from V and 1 base from J, leaving 13 bases between. The length of the CDR3 is 15 residues. The CDR3 sequence is CASSLTAAPNTEAFF. The CDR3 region has the DNA TGTGCCAGCAGCCTTACAGCGGCCCCGAACACTGAAGCTTTCTTT.

The chain couples TRBV20-1 to TRBJ2-5; the D call may be TRBD1 or TRBD2 (5 bases each). Trimming removed 6 bases from V and 5 bases from J, with 25 bases in between. The CDR3 consists of 16 residues. CDR1 is DFQATT, CDR2 SNEGSKA, per germline (reference sequence). This CDR3 is CSALPTVIGERETQYF. The CDR3 bases are TGCAGTGCCCTCCCGACAGTTATTGGGGAGAGGGAGACCCAGTACTTC.

The rearrangement links TRBV10-2 to TRBJ2-3; D is unclear. The V gene lost 7 bases and the J gene lost 4 bases, with 12 bases spanning the gap. The length of the CDR3 is 13 residues. The V gene's germline CDR1 is WSHSY and CDR2 SAAADI. The CDR3 spells CASIENWADTQYF. Written as DNA, the CDR3 is TGCGCCAGCATAGAAAACTGGGCAGATACGCAGTATTTT.

The chain has TRBV7-2 and TRBJ2-7, with D uncertain. Germline V CDR1 and CDR2: SGHTA, FQGNSA. This CDR3 comprises 11 residues. Trimming cost V 5 bases and J 7 bases, with 9 bases left between them. The CDR3 sequence: CASSALEEQYF. The CDR3 DNA reads as TGTGCCAGCAGCGCCCTCGAAGAGCAGTACTTC.

The chain employs TRBV7-8 and TRBJ1-5, with 7 bases lining up with TRBD1. Germline assignment: CDR1 SGHVS and CDR2 FQNEAQ. V shed 8 bases, J shed 7 bases, and the junction held 8 bases outside the gene matches. CDR3 length: 13 amino acids. The CDR3: CASGMTGKQPQHF. CDR3 DNA: TGTGCCAGCGGCATGACAGGGAAACAGCCCCAGCATTTT. Variable domain in full (rest from reference TRBV7-8 and TRBJ1-5): GAGVSQSPRYKVAKRGQDVALRCDPISGHVSLFWYQQALGQGPEFLTYFQNEAQLDKSGLPSDRFFAERPEGSVSTLKIQRTQQEDSAVYLCASGMTGKQPQHFGDGTRLSIL.

The CDR3 DNA reads TGCAGTGCTACGGACAGTCCGAGCTCCTACGAGCAGTACTTC. It encodes CSATDSPSSYEQYF. The chain uses TRBV20-1 and TRBJ2-7, with a tentative D call TRBD1 (6 bases). Trimming stripped 4 bases from V and 0 bases from J, with 13 bases between. Germline loops: CDR1 DFQATT, CDR2 SNEGSKA (reference sequence). There are 14 residues in the CDR3.

The chain joins TRBV4-3 to TRBJ2-1, with TRBD2 identical over 11 bases. V trimming: 0 bases; J trimming: 0 bases; junction bases outside the gene matches: 7. This CDR3 is 19 amino acids long. Germline V gene data show CDR1 as LGHNA and CDR2 as YSLEER. CDR3: CASSQEWTSGSSSYNEQFF. For the CDR3, the DNA is TGCGCCAGCAGCCAAGAGTGGACTAGCGGGTCAAGCTCCTACAATGAGCAGTTCTTC.

The chain links TRBV20-1 to TRBJ2-7; weak D call: TRBD2 (6 bases). Germline CDR1 and CDR2: DFQATT and SNEGSKA (reference sequence). This CDR3 contains 14 residues. V lost 6 bases to trimming and J lost 0 bases, with 15 bases between them. The CDR3 loop reads CSAKSGYSSYEQYF. CDR3 in DNA: TGCAGTGCCAAAAGCGGGTACAGCTCCTACGAGCAGTACTTC.

The chain couples TRBV13 to TRBJ2-5; TRBD2 matches at 8 bases. The closer fit of TRBJ2-1 to the DNA end suggests the J call may be wrong. Looked up from germline, CDR1 is PRHDT and CDR2 is FYEKMQ (reference sequence). This CDR3 contains 15 residues. CDR3 nucleotide sequence: TGTGCCAGCAGCCCAAGCGGGAGAGGGGGGAATGAGCAGTTCTTC. Its protein is CASSPSGRGGNEQFF.

V and J are TRBV13 and TRBJ1-6, with TRBD1 as a possible D gene (5 bases). Trimming took off 5 bases at V and 6 bases at J, with 8 bases between the two ends. Per germline, CDR1 PRHDT and CDR2 FYEKMQ (reference sequence). The CDR3 extends over 13 amino acids. The CDR3 bases are TGTGCCAGCAGCGGGGGAGGTAATTCACCCCTCCACTTT. Protein: CASSGGGNSPLHF.

The V gene is TRBV5-1, the J gene TRBJ1-1; no clear D gene. V lost 4 bases to trimming and J lost 1 base, with 14 bases between them. CDR1 is SGHRS, CDR2 YFSETQ, per germline. The CDR3 is made up of 15 amino acids. CDR3 residues: CASSPLSPGNTEAFF. The DNA of the CDR3 is TGCGCCAGCAGCCCTCTGAGCCCGGGGAACACTGAAGCTTTCTTT.

The chain couples TRBV18 to TRBJ2-2; TRBD1 might be the D (7 bases). This CDR3 is 15 amino acids long. V lost 3 bases and J 4 bases, leaving 12 bases between the germline ends. Germline-derived CDR1 and CDR2 are KGHSH and LQKENI. This CDR3 reads CASSPDREVTGELFF. The CDR3, as DNA: TGTGCCAGCTCACCTGACAGGGAGGTCACCGGGGAGCTGTTTTTT.

This clonotype was found a few times. The chain carries TRBV9 and TRBJ2-1; D tentatively fits TRBD1 or TRBD2 (5 bases each). The CDR3 is 16 residues long. V lost 4 bases to trimming and J lost 5 bases, with 19 bases between them. The germline CDR1 and CDR2 sequences are SGDLS and YYNGEE. CDR3 DNA sequence: TGTGCCAGCAGCCCCTCGGACATGAGGGGAGACAATGAGCAGTTCTTC. Amino acid sequence: CASSPSDMRGDNEQFF.

Many counts were recorded for this clonotype. The J gene is TRBJ2-3, the V gene TRBV7-3, with D hard to call. The V end lost 2 bases, the J end lost 4 bases, and 10 bases lay between the germline ends. This CDR3 spans 14 amino acids. Germline lookup yields CDR1 SGHTA and CDR2 FQGTGA. The chain's CDR3 is CASSLSSVSDTQYF. The CDR3 DNA is TGTGCCAGCAGCTTATCTAGTGTATCAGATACGCAGTATTTT. Based on the CDR3 plus reference TRBV7-3 and TRBJ2-3, the full variable domain is GAGVSQTPSNKVTEKGKYVELRCDPISGHTALYWYRQSLGQGPEFLIYFQGTGAADDSGLPNDRFFAVRPEGSVSTLKIQRTERGDSAVYLCASSLSSVSDTQYFGPGTRLTVL.

The chain employs TRBV11-1 and TRBJ2-1; D gene ambiguous. TRBJ2-5 explains the end of the DNA better; the J call may be wrong. Germline V gives CDR1 SGHAT, CDR2 FQDESV (reference sequence). This CDR3 comprises 15 residues. This CDR3 reads CASSSTFADQWTQYF. The CDR3 nucleotides are TGTGCCAGCAGCTCTACTTTTGCGGATCAATGGACCCAGTACTTC.

The rearrangement uses TRBV28 and TRBJ1-5; the D is unclear. The CDR3 length is 15 residues. The germline CDR1 and CDR2 sequences are MDHEN and SYDVKM. V lost 6 bases, J lost 5 bases, and 17 bases lay in between. As DNA, the CDR3 is TGTGCCAGCAGCCGGAGTTCGGCCCTCGATCAGCCCCAGCATTTT. This sequence encodes CASSRSSALDQPQHF.

V is TRBV11-2 and J is TRBJ2-1, with a tentative D call TRBD1 (6 bases). CDR3 length equals 15 residues. From germline, CDR1 is SGHAT and CDR2 FQNNGV. Trimming pared 5 bases from V and 5 bases from J, leaving 16 bases between. The CDR3, as DNA: TGTGCCAGCAGCCCCGGACAGACCCGGCACAATGAGCAGTTCTTC. Protein sequence: CASSPGQTRHNEQFF.

Worth noting for this clonotype: This likely comes from a read error, as the CDR3 has no conserved phenylalanine or tryptophan at its end. The chain recombines TRBV5-6 with TRBJ2-7; unclear D gene. V was cut by 4 bases and J by 6 bases, with 11 bases left in between. The CDR3 totals 12 residues. Germline CDR1 SGHDT, CDR2 YYEEEE. CDR3 DNA: TGTGCCAGCAGCGCTTTTTCTGGCGAGCAGTACCTC. Its protein is CASSAFSGEQYL.